This T cell receptor beta chain was identified in a study of technical replicates of blood from a few donors. The data were produced by immunoSEQ multiplex PCR, yet TCRdb's version contains in-frame clones alone and is incomplete. The profile shows about 59,000 clones, 93% of them singletons. This TCR derives from a human donor in good health. Some clones in this sample may be carry-over from other donors' samples. Sample: PBMCs.

This CDR3 reads CASSLTATGAYEQYF. As DNA, the CDR3 is TGCGCCAGCAGCCTTACAGCGACAGGGGCCTACGAGCAGTACTTC. The chain recombines TRBV4-3 with TRBJ2-7; 8 bases align to TRBD1. This CDR3 region has 15 residues. Germline V gene lookup returns CDR1 LGHNA and CDR2 YSLEER. The J segment lost 2 bases and the V segment lost 4 bases, leaving 7 bases of the junction unmatched.